Listed here are 19 T cell receptor beta chains from one sample, sequenced in a study of T cells in Graves' hyperthyroidism and ophthalmopathy. Amplification targeted TCR beta CDR3 regions from RNA transcripts. A first-round RT-PCR of the TCR CDR3 used the HTBI primer set. TCRdb independently ran MiXCR on the multiplex PCR reads; one entry per CDR3 protein. In the table there are roughly 800,000 distinct CDR3 sequences, around 39% of which are singletons. Sequencing used blood. The receptor set was obtained from a man in his late teens or twenties with Graves' hyperthyroidism.

The chain has TRBV2 and TRBJ2-7; tentatively, D is TRBD1 or TRBD2 (5 bases each). Germline V gene data show CDR1 as SNHLY and CDR2 as FYNNEI. The CDR3 covers 13 residues. V was trimmed by 4 bases and J by 3 bases, leaving 10 bases between them. The CDR3 nucleotides are TGTGCCAGCAGTGTCCGGGACGTCTACGAGCAGTACTTC. Protein: CASSVRDVYEQYF. The full variable domain, its missing parts supplied by reference TRBV2 and TRBJ2-7, is EPEVTQTPSHQVTQMGQEVILRCVPISNHLYFYWYRQILGQKVEFLVSFYNNEISEKSEIFDDQFSVERPDGSNFTLKIRSTKLEDSAMYFCASSVRDVYEQYFGPGTRLTVT.

In its sample, this clonotype was seen many times. V gene TRBV29-1 combines with J gene TRBJ2-2, with D possibly matching TRBD1 (5 bases). Between the trimmed V and J ends, which lost 0 bases and 3 bases, there was a span of 8 bases. This CDR3 is 14 amino acids long. Germline values: CDR1 SQVTM, CDR2 ANQGSEA. CDR3: CSVEDGAYTGELFF. The CDR3 nucleotides read TGCAGCGTTGAAGATGGGGCGTACACCGGGGAGCTGTTTTTT.

The V call is TRBV7-9, the J call TRBJ1-1; TRBD1 is a possible D gene (5 bases). Germline V CDR1 and CDR2: SEHNR, FQNEAQ (reference sequence). The CDR3 covers 14 residues. V dropped 3 bases and J dropped 6 bases, with 14 bases sitting between them. CDR3 coding DNA: TGTGCCAGCAGCTTGGGACTGTGGGCCCCTGAAGCTTTCTTT. This encodes CASSLGLWAPEAFF.

The V gene is TRBV2, the J gene TRBJ1-6; tentative D call: TRBD1 (5 bases). Germline V gene data show CDR1 as SNHLY and CDR2 as FYNNEI. V was shortened by 2 bases and J by 9 bases, with 8 bases between the two germline ends. CDR3 length: 13 residues. CDR3 sequence: CASSEKGSSPLHF. The CDR3 DNA is TGTGCCAGCAGTGAAAAGGGGAGTTCACCCCTCCACTTT.

The V call is TRBV28, the J call TRBJ1-5; TRBD1 agrees at 7 bases. The germline gives CDR1 MDHEN, CDR2 SYDVKM. The CDR3 loop spans 14 amino acids. V lost 4 bases, J lost 6 bases, and 6 bases stayed unmatched. This CDR3 reads CASSSSTGAQPQHF. CDR3 coding DNA: TGTGCCAGCAGTTCCTCTACAGGGGCTCAGCCCCAGCATTTT.

The sample holds a few counts of this clonotype. The rearrangement joins TRBV7-9 to TRBJ2-5; 7 nucleotides agree with TRBD1. The CDR3 is made up of 16 amino acids. After removal of 1 base from V and 4 bases from J, the junction contained 9 bases not matched to a gene. Germline V gene data show CDR1 as SEHNR and CDR2 as FQNEAQ (reference sequence). The CDR3 nucleotides read TGTGCCAGCAGCTTAGTTGGTCTAGGGGGCGCAGAGACCCAGTACTTC. It is translated as CASSLVGLGGAETQYF.

This clonotype was observed at least ten times. The chain combines TRBV15 with TRBJ2-7; 7 positions agree with TRBD2. Unmatched junction bases numbered 5, after V lost 5 bases and J lost 7 bases. Germline loops: CDR1 LNHNV, CDR2 YYDKDF (reference sequence). There are 12 residues in the CDR3. The CDR3 DNA is TGTGCCACCAGCCAGCGGGGCCGTGAGCAGTACTTC. Translated: CATSQRGREQYF.

This clonotype was seen only a few times. This chain connects TRBV10-1 to TRBJ2-5; a possible D gene is TRBD1 (6 bases). Germline-derived CDR1 and CDR2 are WNHNN and SYGVQD (reference sequence). Trimming took 5 bases from V and 8 from J, leaving 15 bases between them. The CDR3 is made up of 13 amino acids. In DNA form, the CDR3 reads TGCGCCAGCAGTAGGGACACCCGAAGAACCCAGTACTTC. The encoded protein is CASSRDTRRTQYF.

The chain is built from TRBV6-6 and TRBJ2-7; the D gene is possibly TRBD2 (5 bases). The CDR3 contains 14 residues. Per the germline V gene, CDR1 is MNHNY and CDR2 is SVGAGI (reference sequence). V dropped 6 bases and J dropped 4 bases, with 16 bases sitting between them. The CDR3 DNA is TGTGCCAGCAGGTCGTTGGCGGGCCTTTACGAGCAGTACTTC. This encodes CASRSLAGLYEQYF.

A single count supports this clonotype. A read error is possible here, since a much larger clone lies one base away. This chain uses TRBV10-3 with TRBJ1-3, with unresolved D. With 10 bases removed from V and 0 bases from J, the gap between germline ends came to 13 bases. Germline CDR1 ENHRY, CDR2 SYGVKD. This CDR3 spans 14 amino acids. CDR3 DNA sequence: TGTGCCACCAAGGGTGGTTCCTCTGGAAACACCATATATTTT. As protein: CATKGGSSGNTIYF.

The V gene is TRBV5-1, the J gene TRBJ2-7; 7 nucleotides line up with TRBD1. With 3 bases clipped from V and 6 bases from J, the junction kept 6 bases outside the gene matches. Germline CDR1 and CDR2: SGHRS and YFSETQ. The CDR3 is made up of 13 amino acids. Here the CDR3 reads CASSSDTGVEQYF. The CDR3 coding sequence is TGCGCCAGCAGCTCGGACACAGGGGTCGAGCAGTACTTC.

V and J are TRBV5-4 and TRBJ1-3, with D perhaps TRBD1 (6 bases). Trimming took off 0 bases at V and 1 base at J, with 11 bases between the two ends. The germline gives CDR1 SGHNT, CDR2 YYREEE (reference sequence). The CDR3 is 16 amino acids. This CDR3 reads CASSLGGPSSGNTIYF. Here the CDR3 DNA reads TGTGCCAGCAGCTTGGGGGGGCCCTCGTCTGGAAACACCATATATTTT.

This clonotype was recorded many times. This chain links TRBV2 with TRBJ2-7, with 11 bases matching TRBD2. Unmatched junction bases numbered 8, after V lost 8 bases and J lost 5 bases. The V gene's germline CDR1 is SNHLY and CDR2 FYNNEI. This CDR3 region has 14 residues. For the CDR3, the DNA is TGTGCCAGCGGAACTAGCGGGAGAACGAACGAGCAGTACTTC. Encoded protein: CASGTSGRTNEQYF.

The J gene is TRBJ1-1, the V gene TRBV25-1; D unresolved. Per the germline V gene, CDR1 is MGHDK and CDR2 is SYGVNS. There are 11 residues in the CDR3. V lost 6 bases and J lost 6, with 8 bases in between. The CDR3 nucleotides read TGTGCCAGCAGGGCAATCGCTGAAGCTTTCTTT. Translation: CASRAIAEAFF. Supplemented by reference TRBV25-1 and TRBJ1-1, the full variable domain reads EADIYQTPRYLVIGTGKKITLECSQTMGHDKMYWYQQDPGMELHLIHYSYGVNSTEKGDLSSESTVSRIRTEHFPLTLESARPSHTSQYLCASRAIAEAFFGQGTRLTVV.

Regarding this clonotype: Because it lacks the conserved phenylalanine or tryptophan at the end, this CDR3 is likely a read error. The limits of the CDR3 on the DNA are not certain, so only TCRdb's listed CDR3 is given. The chain carries TRBV15 and TRBJ1-2. Germline V gene data show CDR1 as LNHNV and CDR2 as YYDKDF (reference sequence). With termini counted, the CDR3 has 8 amino acids. This CDR3 is CATSRDQG.

This clonotype was recorded a few times. The gene calls are TRBV29-1 and TRBJ2-7; D is possibly TRBD1 (6 bases). Trimming pared 2 bases from V and 6 bases from J, leaving 11 bases between. This CDR3 has 12 amino acids. The germline V gene encodes CDR1 SQVTM and CDR2 ANQGSEA. For the CDR3, the DNA is TGCAGCGTTGAATTTCAGGGGCGCGAGCAGTACTTC. Amino acid sequence: CSVEFQGREQYF.

The rearrangement joins TRBV11-2 to TRBJ2-7; D unclear. The CDR3 loop spans 11 amino acids. CDR1 is SGHAT and CDR2 is FQNNGV in the germline V gene. V gave up 8 bases and J gave up 4 bases, with 9 bases separating them. The CDR3 spells CASWVGYEQYF. CDR3 DNA: TGTGCCAGCTGGGTGGGATACGAGCAGTACTTC.

The chain uses TRBV6-1 and TRBJ1-5, with D uncertain. The germline V gene encodes CDR1 MNHNS and CDR2 SASEGT. V was clipped by 5 bases and J by 5 bases, with 31 bases between them. The CDR3 contains 20 residues. This CDR3 reads CASSSSWGDRILTIYQPQHF. DNA for the CDR3: TGTGCCAGCAGTTCCAGCTGGGGTGATAGAATCCTGACCATTTATCAGCCCCAGCATTTT.

As to this clonotype: Given a much more abundant clone one base away, this may be a read error. The genes are TRBV7-9 and TRBJ1-2; D is unresolved. CDR1 is SEHNR, CDR2 FQNEAQ, per germline (reference sequence). This CDR3 is built from 15 residues. CDR3 DNA: TGTGCCAGCAGCGCAACGGACGGAACTAACTGTGGCTACACCTTC. Translated: CASSATDGTNCGYTF.